This T cell receptor (beta chain) was profiled in a study of OX40 agonist ivuxolimab in advanced cancers. Method: immunoSEQ multiplex PCR; TCRdb's copy keeps in-frame clones and lacks some. The repertoire has around 80,000 clones, around 86% of them found once; the top ten carry just over 2.5%. The sequence derives from an adult with an advanced solid tumor such as melanoma, head and neck, liver or kidney cancer. The sequences come from CD4+ or CD8+ T cells sorted from blood, collected in a trial of the OX40 agonist ivuxolimab.

DNA for the CDR3: TGTGCCAGCAGCTCTCGCAGTGCGGTGGGCGGGGGCACAGATACGCAGTATTTT. Translating gives CASSSRSAVGGGTDTQYF. V usage is TRBV7-6 and J usage is TRBJ2-3; D might be TRBD2 (6 bases). The CDR3 sequence is 18 residues long. V gave up 4 bases and J gave up 1 base, with 21 bases separating them. CDR1 is SGHVS and CDR2 is FNYEAQ in the germline V gene.